This TCR beta chain was recovered during a study of Graves' ophthalmopathy and Graves' hyperthyroidism. Study in general: Before any treatment was given, at initial diagnosis, peripheral blood was collected. General study points: Built on 13 signatures, a model told ophthalmopathy apart from stable hyperthyroidism with approximately 85% sensitivity and under 83% specificity. Sensitivity reached 70.59% and specificity 72.22% when the model predicted ophthalmopathy progression.

Amplification of TCR beta CDR3 regions used RNA transcripts. The authors performed first-round RT-PCR with HTBI primers and then a second-round multiplex PCR. TCRdb re-called the multiplex PCR reads with MiXCR, one entry per CDR3 protein. In the table there are about 700,000 distinct CDR3 sequences, just over 40% of which are singletons. Ophthalmopathy donors' eye disease showed moderate-to-severe activity, CAS of at least 3, NOSPECS of at least 4 and duration under 3 months. As to this clonotype: What it binds is not known.

The sample comprised peripheral blood. The TCR sequence derives from an adult man with Graves' ophthalmopathy.

This chain's CDR3 is CASQGHGWDTLHF. The CDR3 DNA reads as TGTGCCAGCCAGGGACATGGATGGGACACCCTCCACTTT. This rearrangement joins TRBV25-1 to TRBJ1-6; perhaps TRBD1 as D (6 bases). The germline V gene encodes CDR1 MGHDK and CDR2 SYGVNS. The germline V and J ends were trimmed by 8 bases and 14 bases, with 19 bases remaining between them. The CDR3 sequence is 13 residues long.